This record covers a single TCR beta chain. The sample originates from a study of cytomegalovirus exposure and HLA in healthy donors. Losses at the gene ends were 4 bases for V and 1 base for J; bases not matched to a gene: 1. CDR1 is SGHDN and CDR2 is FVKESK in the germline V gene. The CDR3 has 15 amino acids. The PCR used 60 Vbeta and 13 Jbeta primers. Using immunoSEQ multiplex PCR, the repertoire was profiled, and TCRdb retains in-frame clones only, with some absent. This table holds 250,000 or so clones, 92% found once. Sequencing was performed on PBMCs. The sequence derives from a girl aged 2 to 10 in good health and CMV-seronegative. This chain joins TRBV14 and TRBJ2-5; 12 bases align to TRBD2. Written as DNA, the CDR3 is TGTGCCAGCAGCCGGACTAGCGGGACCCAAGAGACCCAGTACTTC. Its protein product is CASSRTSGTQETQYF.